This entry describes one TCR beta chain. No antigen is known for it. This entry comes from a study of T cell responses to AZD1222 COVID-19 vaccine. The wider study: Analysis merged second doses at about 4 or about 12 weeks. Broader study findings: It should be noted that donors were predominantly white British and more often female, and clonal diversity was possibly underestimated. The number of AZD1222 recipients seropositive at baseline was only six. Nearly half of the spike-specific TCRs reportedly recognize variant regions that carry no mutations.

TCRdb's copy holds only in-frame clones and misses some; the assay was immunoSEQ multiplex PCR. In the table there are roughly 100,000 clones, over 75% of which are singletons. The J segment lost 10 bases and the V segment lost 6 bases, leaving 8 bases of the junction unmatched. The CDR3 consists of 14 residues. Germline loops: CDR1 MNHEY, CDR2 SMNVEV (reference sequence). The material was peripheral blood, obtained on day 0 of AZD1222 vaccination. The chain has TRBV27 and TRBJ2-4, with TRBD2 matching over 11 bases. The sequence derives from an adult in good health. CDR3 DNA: TGTGCCAGCAGAACACTAGCGGGAGAGGGGATTCAGTACTTC. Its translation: CASRTLAGEGIQYF.